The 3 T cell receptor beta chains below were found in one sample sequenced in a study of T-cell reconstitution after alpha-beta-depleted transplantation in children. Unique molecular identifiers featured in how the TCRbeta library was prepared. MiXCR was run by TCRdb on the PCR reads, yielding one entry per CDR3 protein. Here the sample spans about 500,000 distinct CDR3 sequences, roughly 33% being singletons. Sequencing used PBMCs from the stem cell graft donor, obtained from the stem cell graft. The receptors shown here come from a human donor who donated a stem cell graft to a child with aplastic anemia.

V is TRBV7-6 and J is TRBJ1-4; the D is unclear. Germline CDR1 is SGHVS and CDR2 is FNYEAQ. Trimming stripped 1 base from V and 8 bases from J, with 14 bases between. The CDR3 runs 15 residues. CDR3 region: CASSLGGPTGEKLFF. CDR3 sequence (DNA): TGTGCCAGCAGCTTAGGAGGCCCAACGGGAGAAAAACTGTTTTTT. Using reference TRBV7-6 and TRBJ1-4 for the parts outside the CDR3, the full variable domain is GAGVSQSPRYKVTKRGQDVALRCDPISGHVSLYWYRQALGQGPEFLTYFNYEAQQDKSGLPNDRFSAERPEGSISTLTIQRTEQRDSAMYRCASSLGGPTGEKLFFGSGTQLSVL.

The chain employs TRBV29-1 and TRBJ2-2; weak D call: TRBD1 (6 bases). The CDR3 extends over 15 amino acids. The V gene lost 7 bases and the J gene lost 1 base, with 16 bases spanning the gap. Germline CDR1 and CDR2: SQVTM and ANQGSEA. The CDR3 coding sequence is TGCAGCGCCCTCCCCGGACAGATGAACACCGGGGAGCTGTTTTTT. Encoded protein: CSALPGQMNTGELFF.

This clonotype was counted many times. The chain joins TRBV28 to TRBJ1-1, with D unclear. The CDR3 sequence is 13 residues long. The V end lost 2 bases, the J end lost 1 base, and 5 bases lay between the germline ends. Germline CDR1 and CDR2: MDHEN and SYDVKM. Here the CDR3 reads CASSLPGNTEAFF. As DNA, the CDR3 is TGTGCCAGCAGTTTACCCGGGAACACTGAAGCTTTCTTT.